The rows below give T cell receptor beta chains drawn from one sample of a study of response to subunit inactivated influenza vaccine. TCRdb recomputed calls from the RT-PCR reads with MiXCR, one row per CDR3 protein. The table has some 300,000 distinct CDR3 sequences, around 22% seen once. Source: PBMCs from blood, taken roughly 20 months after vaccination. These receptors originate from a man between 50 and 75 years old who received an inactivated influenza vaccine. Both conserved end residues are part of each CDR3. A D gene is named only where the DNA matches it firmly. Clone size is shown for a subset of rows, as once, few, many or a class of expanded clone.

d_gene	v_gene	abundance	len	j_gene	CDR3aa	CDR3nt
TRBD1	TRBV6-1	few	15	TRBJ2-7	CASSKVWDRAYEQYF	TGTGCCAGCAGTAAAGTCTGGGACAGAGCCTACGAGCAGTACTTC
TRBD2	TRBV7-8	few	16	TRBJ2-1	CASSSSGRGSYNEQFF	TGTGCCAGCAGCTCTAGCGGGAGAGGCTCCTACAATGAGCAGTTCTTC
NA	TRBV6-6	NA	13	TRBJ2-7	CASSYPVSSEQYF	TGTGCCAGCAGTTACCCGGTCAGCTCCGAGCAGTACTTC
NA	TRBV5-6	many	14	TRBJ1-2	CASSLGRSGYGYTF	TGTGCCAGCAGCTTGGGCCGCTCGGGCTATGGCTACACCTTC
TRBD1	TRBV20-1	few	14	TRBJ1-5	CSAEQGGFNQPQHF	TGCAGTGCTGAACAGGGGGGGTTCAATCAGCCCCAGCATTTT
NA	TRBV5-1	few	14	TRBJ1-1	CASSLGGSNTEAFF	TGCGCCAGCAGCTTGGGAGGGTCGAACACTGAAGCTTTCTTT
NA	TRBV11-2	NA	15	TRBJ2-2	CASSPGWANTGELFF	TGTGCCAGCAGCCCTGGGTGGGCGAACACCGGGGAGCTGTTTTTT
TRBD1	TRBV12-3/TRBV12-4	many	16	TRBJ1-2	CASSAAHRGTRSGYTF	TGTGCCAGCAGTGCCGCGCACAGGGGGACTCGGTCTGGCTACACCTTC
NA	TRBV18	NA	13	TRBJ2-1	CASSPVPYNEQFF	TGTGCCAGCTCACCGGTCCCCTACAATGAGCAGTTCTTC
NA	TRBV5-1	few	13	TRBJ2-7	CASSLARDYEQYF	TGCGCCAGCAGCTTGGCTCGGGACTACGAGCAGTACTTC
TRBD2	TRBV5-1	few	16	TRBJ2-5	CASSLFAGERSETQYF	TGCGCCAGCAGCTTGTTTGCGGGAGAGAGGTCAGAGACCCAGTACTTC
NA	TRBV7-9	few	14	TRBJ2-4	CASSFQDAKNIQYF	TGTGCCAGCAGCTTCCAGGACGCCAAAAACATTCAGTACTTC
TRBD2	TRBV10-1	NA	16	TRBJ2-1	CASSESGGGRYNEQFF	TGCGCCAGCAGTGAGTCGGGCGGGGGGCGCTACAATGAGCAGTTCTTC
NA	TRBV5-1	few	15	TRBJ1-6	CASSLMPGNNSPLHF	TGCGCCAGCAGCTTGATGCCGGGTAATAATTCACCCCTCCACTTT
NA	TRBV30	NA	15	TRBJ2-7	CASYWTRGGNYEQYF	TGTGCCTCATATTGGACGAGGGGGGGTAACTACGAGCAGTACTTC
NA	TRBV11-1	NA	18	TRBJ2-5	CASSPPGRGYRPGETQYF	TGTGCCAGCAGCCCTCCGGGAAGGGGGTATCGCCCCGGAGAGACCCAGTACTTC
TRBD1	TRBV28	NA	14	TRBJ1-2	CASSLGQHNYGYTF	TGTGCCAGCAGTTTGGGACAGCACAACTATGGCTACACCTTC
NA	TRBV5-6	NA	14	TRBJ1-1	CASSAGTKNTEAFF	TGTGCCAGCAGCGCCGGGACGAAGAACACTGAAGCTTTCTTT
NA	TRBV12-3/TRBV12-4	medium-sized	14	TRBJ1-1	CASSQGTLNTEAFF	TGTGCCAGCAGTCAGGGAACCCTGAACACTGAAGCTTTCTTT
NA	TRBV12-3/TRBV12-4	few	20	TRBJ1-1	CASSFGDWGRTLVEDTEAFF	TGTGCCAGCAGTTTCGGGGATTGGGGGCGGACCTTAGTGGAGGACACTGAAGCTTTCTTT
NA	TRBV10-3	many	12	TRBJ1-1	CAIRGMNTEAFF	TGTGCCATCAGAGGGATGAACACTGAAGCTTTCTTT
TRBD1	TRBV9	NA	16	TRBJ2-2	CASSPKTGIIAGELFF	TGTGCCAGCAGCCCAAAGACAGGGATCATAGCCGGGGAGCTGTTTTTT
NA	TRBV12-3/TRBV12-4	few	14	TRBJ1-5	CASSPLGLGQPQHF	TGTGCCAGCAGTCCCTTGGGTCTAGGTCAGCCCCAGCATTTT
NA	TRBV20-1	few	15	TRBJ2-5	CSACTFRTFQETQYF	TGCAGTGCTTGTACCTTTCGGACTTTCCAAGAGACCCAGTACTTC
NA	TRBV5-1	few	14	TRBJ2-3	CASSFYEVTDTQYF	TGCGCCAGCAGCTTTTACGAGGTCACAGATACGCAGTATTTT
NA	TRBV19	few	14	TRBJ2-1	CASAGASHYNEQFF	TGTGCCAGTGCAGGGGCTAGCCATTACAATGAGCAGTTCTTC
NA	TRBV6-5	NA	13	TRBJ2-1	CASSYVADNEQFF	TGTGCCAGCAGTTACGTCGCGGACAATGAGCAGTTCTTC
TRBD1	TRBV5-1	few	17	TRBJ1-1	CASSLVGTGIMNTEAFF	TGCGCCAGCAGCTTGGTTGGGACAGGGATTATGAACACTGAAGCTTTCTTT
TRBD2	TRBV3-1	NA	16	TRBJ2-5	CASSHRSSGRQETQYF	TGTGCCAGCAGCCACCGATCTAGCGGGAGGCAAGAGACCCAGTACTTC
NA	TRBV30	NA	12	TRBJ1-2	CAWSVLTDGYTF	TGTGCCTGGAGTGTTCTTACAGACGGCTACACCTTC
NA	TRBV2	NA	13	TRBJ2-5	CAAMGLNRETQYF	TGTGCCGCAATGGGACTGAATCGGGAGACCCAGTACTTC
NA	TRBV20-1	few	14	TRBJ2-6	CSGRQSSGANVLTF	TGCAGTGGCAGACAGAGCTCTGGGGCCAACGTCCTGACTTTC
NA	TRBV18	NA	12	TRBJ2-1	CASAPGGIEQFF	TGTGCCAGTGCGCCAGGGGGGATTGAGCAGTTCTTC
NA	TRBV7-8	NA	17	TRBJ2-3	CASSLRPKGGLTDTQYF	TGTGCCAGCAGCCTACGCCCGAAGGGGGGACTCACAGATACGCAGTATTTT
NA	TRBV10-3	many	13	TRBJ2-2	CAIPGGRGGELFF	TGTGCCATCCCGGGCGGTAGAGGCGGGGAGCTGTTTTTT
NA	TRBV28	few	15	TRBJ2-5	CASRRGPYSQETQYF	TGTGCCAGCAGACGCGGCCCGTACTCCCAAGAGACCCAGTACTTC
NA	TRBV28	few	12	TRBJ2-3	CASSYRELAQYF	TGTGCCAGCAGTTACAGGGAGTTGGCGCAGTATTTT
NA	TRBV25-1	many	12	TRBJ1-2	CASSFVNYGYTF	TGTGCCAGCAGTTTCGTTAACTATGGCTACACCTTC
NA	TRBV6-1	few	16	TRBJ1-6	CASSRDVSSYNSPLHF	TGTGCCAGCAGCCGGGACGTAAGCTCCTATAATTCACCCCTCCACTTT
NA	TRBV5-1	NA	14	TRBJ1-6	CASSFGRRLSPLHF	TGCGCCAGCAGCTTCGGACGTCGCCTGTCACCCCTCCACTTT
NA	TRBV2	few	17	TRBJ2-5	CASNRTPLQGIQETQYF	TGTGCCAGCAACCGCACCCCGTTACAGGGAATCCAAGAGACCCAGTACTTC
NA	TRBV10-3	few	17	TRBJ1-5	CAISEKGRAESNQPQHF	TGTGCCATCAGTGAGAAGGGGAGGGCGGAGAGCAATCAGCCCCAGCATTTT
NA	TRBV29-1	few	12	TRBJ2-1	CSARWGNNEQFF	TGCAGCGCCCGGTGGGGCAACAATGAGCAGTTCTTC
TRBD1	TRBV2	NA	15	TRBJ2-7	CASSSQGQGAYEQYF	TGTGCCAGCAGTAGTCAGGGACAGGGGGCCTACGAGCAGTACTTC
TRBD1	TRBV3-1	NA	11	TRBJ1-4	CASKGAEKLFF	TGTGCCAGCAAGGGGGCAGAAAAACTGTTTTTT
NA	TRBV21-1	NA	16	TRBJ2-3	CASSLQGARRTDTQYF	TGTGCCAGCAGCTTGCAGGGGGCGCGCCGCACAGATACGCAGTATTTT
TRBD1	TRBV12-3/TRBV12-4	few	15	TRBJ1-1	CASSNGQGGGTEAFF	TGTGCCAGCAGTAACGGACAGGGGGGTGGAACTGAAGCTTTCTTT
TRBD1	TRBV6-8	NA	14	TRBJ2-3	CASNLGQSTDTQYF	TGTGCCAGCAACCTGGGACAGAGCACAGATACGCAGTATTTT
NA	TRBV7-9	few	12	TRBJ2-3	CASSLDDGTQYF	TGTGCCAGCAGCTTAGATGATGGTACGCAGTATTTT
NA	TRBV12-3/TRBV12-4	NA	12	TRBJ2-1	CASRGGLNEQFF	TGTGCCAGCAGGGGGGGGCTCAATGAGCAGTTCTTC
NA	TRBV4-1	few	13	TRBJ2-1	CASSHGPDNEQFF	TGCGCCAGCAGCCATGGACCCGACAATGAGCAGTTCTTC
TRBD1	TRBV10-3	many	16	TRBJ1-2	CAISVKPGQGIDGYTF	TGTGCCATCAGTGTAAAACCGGGACAGGGTATTGATGGCTACACCTTC
NA	TRBV4-1	NA	17	TRBJ1-5	CASSHPGQKKSNQPQHF	TGCGCCAGCAGCCATCCGGGGCAAAAGAAGAGCAATCAGCCCCAGCATTTT
NA	TRBV12-3/TRBV12-4	many	14	TRBJ1-5	CASSLGVGAQPQHF	TGTGCCAGCAGTTTAGGCGTAGGGGCCCAGCCCCAGCATTTT
NA	TRBV5-1	few	14	TRBJ2-3	CASSLGQGQDTQYF	TGCGCCAGCAGCTTGGGTCAGGGTCAAGATACGCAGTATTTT
NA	TRBV11-2	few	14	TRBJ2-7	CASSLTQGRYEQYF	TGTGCCAGCAGCTTAACCCAGGGACGGTACGAGCAGTACTTC
TRBD1	TRBV27	NA	15	TRBJ1-6	CASSLSRTGDSPLHF	TGTGCCAGCAGTTTATCGCGGACAGGGGATTCACCCCTCCACTTT
NA	TRBV12-3/TRBV12-4	NA	16	TRBJ1-1	CASSFRLAGGFTEAFF	TGTGCCAGCAGTTTCCGCTTAGCGGGAGGATTCACTGAAGCTTTCTTT
TRBD1	TRBV20-1	few	12	TRBJ1-2	CSATQGNHGYTF	TGCAGTGCCACACAGGGGAACCATGGCTACACCTTC
TRBD1	TRBV6-1	few	15	TRBJ1-2	CASSANRGLSYGYTF	TGTGCCAGCAGTGCTAACAGGGGGCTCAGCTATGGCTACACCTTC